This T cell receptor (beta chain) was captured in a study of CD8 T cells in ankylosing spondylitis. Germline trimming cut 4 bases from V and 5 bases from J; bases unmatched to any gene: 8. CDR1 is SGHTA and CDR2 is FQGNSA in the germline V gene. CDR3 size: 15 residues. In this sample, this clonotype turned up a few times. Libraries of TCR beta came from quantitative 5'-RACE with molecular barcodes. TCRdb recomputed calls from the 5' RACE reads with MiXCR, one row per CDR3 protein. The profile shows some 350,000 distinct CDR3 sequences, around 15% of them singletons. What was sequenced was blood, either unsorted or a sorted T cell fraction (not recorded which). The chain uses TRBV7-2 and TRBJ2-5; 9 bases fit TRBD2. The receptor was isolated from a male donor with ankylosing spondylitis or in good health (not recorded which). The CDR3 here is CASSSVAGVWETQYF. DNA for the CDR3: TGTGCCAGCAGCTCAGTAGCGGGAGTATGGGAGACCCAGTACTTC.